These 17 T cell receptor beta chains came from one sample sequenced in a study of cytomegalovirus exposure and HLA in healthy donors. The PCR had 60 Vbeta and 13 Jbeta primers. The table came from immunoSEQ multiplex PCR; TCRdb's copy has only in-frame clones and leaves some out. The sample lists more than 85,000 clones; 70% to 85% were seen once. Material for sequencing was PBMCs. The receptor set was obtained from a man in his thirties or forties in good health and CMV-seropositive.

The DNA for the CDR3 is TGTGCCAGCAGCGCCTCCGGGACAGGGTTAACCGGGGAGCTGTTTTTT. This codes for CASSASGTGLTGELFF. The chain uses TRBV9 and TRBJ2-2; TRBD1 matches 9 bases. The junction had 8 bases not matched to a gene; V was cut back by 3 bases and J by 5 bases. Germline V gene sequence: CDR1 SGDLS, CDR2 YYNGEE. This CDR3 region has 16 residues. The full variable domain, rest sourced from reference TRBV9 and TRBJ2-2, is DSGVTQTPKHLITATGQRVTLRCSPRSGDLSVYWYQQSLDQGLQFLIQYYNGEERAKGNILERFSAQQFPDLHSELNLSSLELGDSALYFCASSASGTGLTGELFFGEGSRLTVL.

This clone was seen a single time. J is TRBJ2-5 and V is TRBV5-1, with 10 positions matching TRBD1. The CDR3 runs to 16 residues. V shed 4 bases and J 5 bases; nucleotides not matched to a gene: 11. Germline V gene lookup returns CDR1 SGHRS and CDR2 YFSETQ. The CDR3: CASSNTPGQGDETQYF. DNA for the CDR3: TGCGCCAGCAGCAACACCCCAGGACAGGGGGATGAGACCCAGTACTTC. The full variable domain, rest sourced from reference TRBV5-1 and TRBJ2-5, is KAGVTQTPRYLIKTRGQQVTLSCSPISGHRSVSWYQQTPGQGLQFLFEYFSETQRNKGNFPGRFSGRQFSNSRSEMNVSTLELGDSALYLCASSNTPGQGDETQYFGPGTRLLVL.

The rearrangement joins TRBV11-2 to TRBJ1-5; D perhaps matches TRBD1 (5 bases). CDR3 length: 13 amino acids. Germline CDR1 reads SGHAT; CDR2 reads FQNNGV. The ends were cut back, 0 bases at V and 11 bases at J, with 11 bases in the middle. The CDR3 region is CASSLDVGGSQHF. CDR3 bases: TGTGCCAGCAGCTTAGATGTCGGGGGGTCCCAGCATTTT.

On this clone: The sample holds other DNA sequences that translate to the same CDR3. This chain joins TRBV6-4 and TRBJ2-1, with 8 bases fitting TRBD2. CDR1 is MRHNA and CDR2 is SNTAGT in the germline V gene. There are 14 residues in the CDR3. With V trimmed by 0 bases and J by 13 bases, 8 bases remained unmatched. DNA for the CDR3: TGTGCCAGCAGTGACTCGAATGCGGGGGGAGCTCAGTTCTTC. Translated: CASSDSNAGGAQFF.

The CDR3 is CASSPGTSGASYEQYF. CDR3 nucleotide sequence: TGTGCCAGCTCACCGGGGACTAGCGGGGCCTCCTACGAGCAGTACTTC. The J gene is TRBJ2-7, the V gene TRBV18; TRBD2 matches 13 bases. Germline trimming cut 3 bases from V and 0 bases from J; bases unmatched to any gene: 2. Looked up from germline, CDR1 is KGHSH and CDR2 is LQKENI. The CDR3 spans 16 residues.

This clone was seen only once. The rearrangement uses TRBV11-2 and TRBJ2-1; TRBD2 aligns across 10 bases. The V gene's germline CDR1 is SGHAT and CDR2 FQNNGV. V was pared by 3 bases and J by 7 bases, with 6 bases of the junction left unmatched. The CDR3 spans 15 residues. The chain's CDR3 is CASSFGLAVVNEQFF. The CDR3 coding sequence is TGTGCCAGCAGCTTTGGACTAGCGGTTGTGAATGAGCAGTTCTTC.

This sequence joins TRBV7-2 and TRBJ1-3, with 7 bases matching TRBD1. The CDR3 is made up of 16 amino acids. The V gene end was trimmed by 5 bases and the J gene end by 0 bases; junction bases not matched to a gene: 7. Germline values: CDR1 SGHTA, CDR2 FQGNSA. CDR3 in DNA: TGTGCCAGCAGCAGGCGACAGGGCCACTCTGGAAACACCATATATTTT. The encoded protein is CASSRRQGHSGNTIYF.

The chain combines TRBV5-6 with TRBJ2-7; the D gene is possibly TRBD1 (6 bases). The CDR3 spans 13 residues. Trimming cost V 4 bases and J 3 bases, with 11 bases left between them. CDR1 is SGHDT, CDR2 YYEEEE, per germline. CDR3 region: CASSPDRVYEQYF. CDR3 nucleotide sequence: TGTGCCAGCAGCCCGGACAGAGTCTACGAGCAGTACTTC. Combining the CDR3 with reference TRBV5-6 and TRBJ2-7 gives the whole variable domain DAGVTQSPTHLIKTRGQQVTLRCSPKSGHDTVSWYQQALGQGPQFIFQYYEEEERQRGNFPDRFSGHQFPNYSSELNVNALLLGDSALYLCASSPDRVYEQYFGPGTRLTVT.

This chain joins TRBV5-1 and TRBJ1-6; D is unclear. Trimming shortened V by 4 bases and J by 8 bases, and 13 bases separated the two germline ends. Germline V CDR1 and CDR2: SGHRS, YFSETQ. This CDR3 is 14 amino acids long. The DNA for the CDR3 is TGCGCCAGCAGCCCCGGGAGTGAGGATTCACCCCTCCACTTT. Its translation is CASSPGSEDSPLHF.

Of note for this clone: One end of the junction does not line up with germline, which may come from a read error. The chain recombines TRBV7-7 with TRBJ2-5, with 10 bases aligning to TRBD2. The CDR3 spans 14 residues. Germline V gene sequence: CDR1 SSHAT, CDR2 FNYEAQ (reference sequence). DNA of the CDR3: TGTGCTAGCAGCCCCACTAGCGGGGTTCAGACCCAGTACTTC. Translating gives CASSPTSGVQTQYF.

The genes are TRBV4-2 and TRBJ2-5, with D possibly TRBD1 on 5 matching bases. The V end was cut by 4 bases, the J end by 2 bases, with 14 bases between. The length of the CDR3 is 15 residues. Looked up from germline, CDR1 is LGHNA and CDR2 is YNFKEQ. DNA of the CDR3: TGTGCCAGCAGCCCGATCAATGGGGCACAAGAGACCCAGTACTTC. Protein sequence: CASSPINGAQETQYF.

This chain connects TRBV27 to TRBJ1-5; the D is unclear. Germline CDR1 is MNHEY and CDR2 is SMNVEV (reference sequence). V lost 6 bases and J lost 0, with 12 bases in between. This CDR3 is built from 15 residues. The DNA for the CDR3 is TGTGCCAGCAGAAGAGGGATAAATAGCAATCAGCCCCAGCATTTT. This gives the protein CASRRGINSNQPQHF.

V is TRBV27 and J is TRBJ1-2; TRBD1 agrees at 11 bases. Germline V lookup: CDR1 MNHEY, CDR2 SMNVEV (reference sequence). The CDR3 is made up of 16 amino acids. V lost 4 bases, J lost 5 bases, and 9 bases stayed unmatched. The CDR3 coding sequence is TGTGCCAGCAGTTCCCGCGGACAGGGGGCATATTATGGCTACACCTTC. As protein: CASSSRGQGAYYGYTF.

This rearrangement joins TRBV5-1 to TRBJ2-1; D might be TRBD1 (6 bases). Trimming removed 4 bases from V and 8 bases from J, with 13 bases in between. The germline V gene has CDR1 SGHRS and CDR2 YFSETQ. This CDR3 region has 13 residues. The CDR3 loop reads CASSTGQLYEQFF. The CDR3 bases are TGCGCCAGCAGCACCGGACAGTTGTATGAGCAGTTCTTC.

J is TRBJ1-2 and V is TRBV5-1; 7 nucleotides match TRBD1. V dropped 4 bases and J dropped 6; count of bases not matched to a gene: 12. This CDR3 contains 15 residues. Looked up from germline, CDR1 is SGHRS and CDR2 is YFSETQ. The chain's CDR3 is CASSAPGQILDGYTF. DNA for the CDR3: TGCGCCAGCAGCGCGCCGGGACAGATTCTCGATGGCTACACCTTC.

The chain recombines TRBV7-9 with TRBJ1-2, with TRBD1 identical over 9 bases. Germline V lookup: CDR1 SEHNR, CDR2 FQNEAQ (reference sequence). The CDR3 totals 15 residues. Trimming removed 5 bases from V and 0 bases from J; junction bases left unmatched: 4. CDR3 amino acids: CASSPGTGPNYGYTF. CDR3 nucleotide sequence: TGTGCCAGCAGCCCTGGGACAGGGCCTAACTATGGCTACACCTTC.

The V and J genes are TRBV25-1 and TRBJ1-3; D ambiguous. Trimming removed 8 bases at V and 2 bases at J, with 7 bases between. This CDR3 is 12 amino acids long. CDR1 MGHDK and CDR2 SYGVNS come from the germline V gene. CDR3 DNA sequence: TGTGCCAGCTCAGTAACTGGAAACACCATATATTTT. Amino acids: CASSVTGNTIYF.